One and the same sample provided the 16 T cell receptor beta chains below, sequenced in a study of blood T cell repertoires in COVID-19. Method: immunoSEQ multiplex PCR; TCRdb's copy keeps in-frame clones and lacks some. The table lists about 160,000 clones, 80% of them singletons. What was sequenced was PBMCs or T cells enriched from blood (not recorded which). Receptors originate from a woman aged 55-69 years who had recovered from COVID-19.

The chain joins TRBV11-2 to TRBJ2-3; TRBD1 is a possible D gene (6 bases). There are 14 residues in the CDR3. V lost 3 bases and J lost 3, with 10 bases in between. Germline V gene sequence: CDR1 SGHAT, CDR2 FQNNGV. Here the CDR3 reads CASSLGHKTDTQYF. The CDR3 coding sequence is TGTGCCAGCAGCTTGGGACATAAAACAGATACGCAGTATTTT.

This clone has only one observation. The genes are TRBV10-3 and TRBJ1-5, with 7 bases matching TRBD1. After removal of 7 bases from V and 4 bases from J, the junction contained 7 bases not matched to a gene. The CDR3 runs to 14 residues. Germline V gene data show CDR1 as ENHRY and CDR2 as SYGVKD. The CDR3 DNA is TGTGCCATCAAGGGGGCTTCATTAAATCAGCCCCAGCATTTT. Protein product: CAIKGASLNQPQHF.

The genes are TRBV30 and TRBJ1-2, with 7 bases aligning to TRBD1. Germline CDR1 is GTSNPN and CDR2 is SVGIG (reference sequence). V gave up 8 bases and J gave up 7 bases; unmatched junction bases: 13. The CDR3 totals 13 residues. The CDR3 region has the DNA TGTGCCGCATTAACGACAGGGTTAGGTGGCTACACCTTC. This encodes CAALTTGLGGYTF.

The chain recombines TRBV4-2 with TRBJ2-5, with D maybe TRBD1 (6 bases). CDR3 length equals 15 residues. The germline V and J ends were trimmed by 0 bases and 2 bases, with 10 bases remaining between them. The germline CDR1 and CDR2 sequences are LGHNA and YNFKEQ. The CDR3 here is CASSQEDSNQETQYF. The CDR3, as DNA: TGTGCCAGCAGCCAAGAGGACAGTAATCAAGAGACCCAGTACTTC.

This rearrangement joins TRBV12-5 to TRBJ1-2; 9 nucleotides align to TRBD1. Unmatched junction bases numbered 4, after V lost 5 bases and J lost 6 bases. Germline CDR1 and CDR2: LGHNT and FRNRAP. The CDR3 has 13 residues. CDR3 protein: CASGPGQGHGYTF. CDR3 bases: TGTGCTAGTGGTCCCGGACAGGGGCATGGCTACACCTTC.

The chain links TRBV19 to TRBJ1-6; weak D call: TRBD1 (6 bases). Germline V gene lookup returns CDR1 LNHDA and CDR2 SQIVND (reference sequence). The CDR3 is 14 amino acids. V shed 3 bases and J shed 9 bases, with 12 bases lying between them. In DNA, the CDR3 is TGTGCCAGTAGTATTTGGGGGCTTGTTTCACCCCTCCACTTT. Its protein is CASSIWGLVSPLHF.

The V and J genes are TRBV6-5 and TRBJ2-7; D possibly corresponds to TRBD1 (6 bases). The CDR3 spans 13 residues. The V gene lost 3 bases and the J gene lost 4 bases, with 10 bases spanning the gap. Germline CDR1 is MNHEY and CDR2 is SVGAGI. The CDR3 sequence: CASSYRQDYEQYF. The CDR3 DNA reads TGTGCCAGCAGTTATAGACAGGATTACGAGCAGTACTTC.

V gene TRBV19 combines with J gene TRBJ2-2; D is possibly TRBD2 (5 bases). From germline, CDR1 is LNHDA and CDR2 SQIVND (reference sequence). The CDR3 contains 16 residues. V dropped 3 bases and J dropped 0 bases, with 11 bases sitting between them. This CDR3 is CASSIGWTPNTGELFF. CDR3 DNA sequence: TGTGCCAGTAGTATTGGGTGGACTCCGAACACCGGGGAGCTGTTTTTT. Together with reference TRBV19 and TRBJ2-2, the CDR3 gives the full variable domain: DGGITQSPKYLFRKEGQNVTLSCEQNLNHDAMYWYRQDPGQGLRLIYYSQIVNDFQKGDIAEGYSVSREKKESFPLTVTSAQKNPTAFYLCASSIGWTPNTGELFFGEGSRLTVL.

This sequence joins TRBV19 and TRBJ2-7, with 7 bases fitting TRBD2. V was clipped by 2 bases and J by 2 bases; unmatched bases: 3. Per the germline V gene, CDR1 is LNHDA and CDR2 is SQIVND (reference sequence). The CDR3 has 14 residues. In nucleotides, the CDR3 is TGTGCCAGTAGTATAAGCGGGGAGGCCTACGAGCAGTACTTC. This translates into CASSISGEAYEQYF.

The J gene is TRBJ2-7, the V gene TRBV27; 7 bases match TRBD2. Germline CDR1 and CDR2: MNHEY and SMNVEV (reference sequence). V trimming: 6 bases; J trimming: 2 bases; junction bases outside the gene matches: 4. The length of the CDR3 is 13 residues. The CDR3, as DNA: TGTGCCAGCAGGGCTAGCGGTACCTACGAGCAGTACTTC. Amino acids: CASRASGTYEQYF.

The chain combines TRBV7-8 with TRBJ1-4; the match to TRBD1 covers 8 bases. Per germline, CDR1 SGHVS and CDR2 FQNEAQ. J was trimmed by 11 bases and V by 1 base; bases with no gene match: 6. There are 14 residues in the CDR3. The CDR3 DNA reads TGTGCCAGCAGCTTAGGTCCACAGGGGGGCAAACTGTTTTTT. Translation gives CASSLGPQGGKLFF.

The chain has TRBV13 and TRBJ1-1; D is unclear. Germline-derived CDR1 and CDR2 are PRHDT and FYEKMQ (reference sequence). This CDR3 region has 13 residues. V was shortened by 5 bases and J by 11 bases, with 18 bases between the two germline ends. The CDR3 DNA is TGTGCCAGCAGCGGTGGAGGGTACGAGGAGGCTTTCTTT. Its translation: CASSGGGYEEAFF.

The chain employs TRBV27 and TRBJ2-2; D gene uncertain. V was clipped by 6 bases and J by 8 bases, with 7 bases between them. The germline V gene encodes CDR1 MNHEY and CDR2 SMNVEV (reference sequence). The length of the CDR3 is 11 residues. The CDR3 is CASRSEGELFF. The DNA of the CDR3 is TGTGCCAGCAGGAGCGAAGGGGAGCTGTTTTTT.

The CDR3, as DNA: TGCAGTGCTAGTCAGGGGGCTAATGAAAAACTGTTTTTT. Translation: CSASQGANEKLFF. The rearrangement links TRBV20-1 to TRBJ1-4; 7 positions match TRBD1. V lost 3 bases to trimming and J lost 3 bases; unmatched junction nucleotides: 1. This CDR3 has 13 residues. Germline values: CDR1 DFQATT, CDR2 SNEGSKA (reference sequence).

This chain links TRBV12-5 with TRBJ1-5; D perhaps matches TRBD1 (6 bases). The germline V and J ends were trimmed by 8 bases and 1 base, with 12 bases remaining between them. CDR3 length: 14 amino acids. Germline CDR1 LGHNT, CDR2 FRNRAP. Here the CDR3 reads CASSQGQSNQPQHF. DNA of the CDR3: TGTGCTAGTTCTCAGGGGCAGAGCAATCAGCCCCAGCATTTT.

Turning to this clone: The germline gene is not matched at one end of the junction; a read error may be the cause. The chain combines TRBV28 with TRBJ1-2, with D maybe TRBD1 (6 bases). This CDR3 has 15 residues. Germline CDR1 and CDR2: MDHEN and SYDVKM. CDR3 amino acids: CASSPRTAYFYDYTF. CDR3 coding DNA: TGTGCCAGCAGCCCCCGGACAGCCTATTTCTATGACTACACCTTC.